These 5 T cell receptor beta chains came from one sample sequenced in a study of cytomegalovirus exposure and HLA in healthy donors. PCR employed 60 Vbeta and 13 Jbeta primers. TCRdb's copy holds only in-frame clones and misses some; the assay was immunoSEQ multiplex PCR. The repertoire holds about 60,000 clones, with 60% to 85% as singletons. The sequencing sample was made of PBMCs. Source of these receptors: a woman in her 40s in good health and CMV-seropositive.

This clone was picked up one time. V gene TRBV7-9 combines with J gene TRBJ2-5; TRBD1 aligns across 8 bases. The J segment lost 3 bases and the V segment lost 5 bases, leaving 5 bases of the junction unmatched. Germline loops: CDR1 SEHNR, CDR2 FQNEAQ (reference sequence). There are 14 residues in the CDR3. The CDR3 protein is CASSAGGKKETQYF. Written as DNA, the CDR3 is TGTGCCAGCAGCGCAGGGGGCAAAAAAGAGACCCAGTACTTC.

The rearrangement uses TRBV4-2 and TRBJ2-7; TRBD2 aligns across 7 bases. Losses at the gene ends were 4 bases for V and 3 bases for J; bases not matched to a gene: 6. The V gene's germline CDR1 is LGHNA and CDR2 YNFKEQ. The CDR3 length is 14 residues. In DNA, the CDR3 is TGTGCCAGCAGCCCGAGCGGGGCATTCTACGAGCAGTACTTC. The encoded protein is CASSPSGAFYEQYF.

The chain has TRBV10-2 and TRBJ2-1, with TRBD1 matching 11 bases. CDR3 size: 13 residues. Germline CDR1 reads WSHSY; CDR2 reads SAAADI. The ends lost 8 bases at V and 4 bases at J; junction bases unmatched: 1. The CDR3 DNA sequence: TGCGCCAGCCGGGACAGGGGGTACAATGAGCAGTTCTTC. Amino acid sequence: CASRDRGYNEQFF.

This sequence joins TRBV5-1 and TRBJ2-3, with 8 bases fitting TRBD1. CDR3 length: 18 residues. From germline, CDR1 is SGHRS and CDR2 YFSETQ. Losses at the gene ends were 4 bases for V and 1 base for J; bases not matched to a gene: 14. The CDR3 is CASSKITTGVFGTDTQYF. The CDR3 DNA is TGCGCCAGCAGCAAGATAACGACAGGGGTTTTTGGCACAGATACGCAGTATTTT.

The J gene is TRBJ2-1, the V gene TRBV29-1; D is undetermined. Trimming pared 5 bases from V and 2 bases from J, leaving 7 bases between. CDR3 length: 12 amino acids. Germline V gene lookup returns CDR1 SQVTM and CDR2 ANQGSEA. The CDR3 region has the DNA TGCAGCGTTCAGAACACCTACAATGAGCAGTTCTTC. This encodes CSVQNTYNEQFF.